These 18 T cell receptor beta chains were all obtained from the same sample, sequenced in a study of T-cell reconstitution after alpha-beta-depleted transplantation in children. This sample's TCRbeta library carried unique molecular identifier barcodes. One entry per CDR3 protein, called by TCRdb with MiXCR from the PCR reads. The data show 700,000 or so distinct CDR3 sequences, about an eighth seen once. The sequenced sample was PBMCs, obtained before TCRalphabeta/CD19-depleted stem cell transplant. The receptors here all came from a girl aged 2 to 10 with congenital amegakaryocytic thrombocytopenia, due to receive a stem cell transplant.

This clonotype was observed at least ten times. The V and J genes are TRBV6-5 and TRBJ2-1; no clear D. The germline gives CDR1 MNHEY, CDR2 SVGAGI. The length of the CDR3 is 13 residues. The V and J ends lost 4 bases and 7 bases respectively, with 11 bases between them. CDR3 sequence reads: CASSLLVGNEQFF. In DNA, the CDR3 is TGTGCCAGCAGTTTGTTGGTAGGTAATGAGCAGTTCTTC.

This clonotype has a count of ten or more. The chain joins TRBV27 to TRBJ2-3; D is possibly TRBD2 (6 bases). Germline assignment: CDR1 MNHEY and CDR2 SMNVEV (reference sequence). This CDR3 is built from 15 residues. V lost 6 bases to trimming and J lost 3 bases, with 16 bases between them. CDR3 residues: CASSLMASGTDTQYF. The CDR3 bases are TGTGCCAGCAGCCTTATGGCGAGCGGGACAGATACGCAGTATTTT.

This clonotype has just a few counts. V is TRBV4-1 and J is TRBJ1-2; TRBD1 aligns across 12 bases. J lost 8 bases, V lost 4 bases, and 8 bases had no gene match. This CDR3 is 15 amino acids long. Germline V gene lookup returns CDR1 MGHRA and CDR2 YSYEKL. This CDR3 reads CASSPFWDRGHGYTF. CDR3 DNA: TGCGCCAGCAGCCCGTTCTGGGACAGGGGGCACGGCTACACCTTC.

This chain uses TRBV20-1 with TRBJ2-7; 11 positions match TRBD1. V was pared by 1 base and J by 12 bases, with 11 bases of the junction left unmatched. Germline V CDR1 and CDR2: DFQATT, SNEGSKA (reference sequence). The CDR3 is 14 residues long. Here the CDR3 reads CSARAGTGGRKRYF. For the CDR3, the DNA is TGCAGTGCTAGAGCCGGGACAGGGGGTCGTAAACGGTACTTC.

V gene TRBV20-1 combines with J gene TRBJ1-5; maybe TRBD1 (5 bases). Germline lookup yields CDR1 DFQATT and CDR2 SNEGSKA (reference sequence). The CDR3 length is 15 residues. Between the trimmed V and J ends, which lost 0 bases and 7 bases, there was a span of 16 bases. CDR3 protein: CSAREPGIYGQPQHF. CDR3 DNA: TGCAGTGCTAGAGAGCCAGGGATTTACGGACAGCCCCAGCATTTT.

This clonotype was picked up a small number of times. This chain joins TRBV20-1 and TRBJ2-3; 9 bases fit TRBD2. V lost 6 bases to trimming and J lost 2 bases; unmatched junction nucleotides: 9. Germline V lookup: CDR1 DFQATT, CDR2 SNEGSKA (reference sequence). The CDR3 runs to 15 residues. The chain's CDR3 is CSAIETSGNTDTQYF. Written as DNA, the CDR3 is TGCAGTGCCATAGAGACTAGCGGCAACACAGATACGCAGTATTTT.

Concerning this clonotype: Being one base from a much bigger clone, this may be a read error. J is TRBJ2-7 and V is TRBV4-1; D is unresolved. CDR3 length: 17 amino acids. In germline, CDR1 is MGHRA, CDR2 YSYEKL. The CDR3 nucleotides read TGCTCCAGCAGCCAAGAAGCAGAGCAGGAAGCCTTCTACGAGCAGTACTTC. Protein: CSSSQEAEQEAFYEQYF.

The genes are TRBV7-2 and TRBJ1-2; weak D call: TRBD1 (5 bases). The CDR3 covers 16 residues. CDR1 is SGHTA and CDR2 is FQGNSA in the germline V gene. The V end was cut by 5 bases, the J end by 5 bases, with 21 bases between. The CDR3 coding sequence is TGTGCCAGCAGCCCTACCGGGGGTACGGGGTGGTATGGCTACACCTTC. Protein sequence: CASSPTGGTGWYGYTF.

Ten or more counts support this clonotype. The V and J genes are TRBV5-1 and TRBJ1-2; D is uncertain. This CDR3 region has 13 residues. The V end lost 2 bases, the J end lost 4 bases, and 9 bases lay between the germline ends. CDR1 and CDR2 from the germline V gene are SGHRS and YFSETQ. CDR3 sequence: CASSFSASYGYTF. The CDR3 DNA reads as TGCGCCAGCAGCTTCTCAGCCAGCTATGGCTACACCTTC.

This clonotype showed up just a few times. CDR3 loop: CASSQDRGPGPSTDTQYF. The CDR3 coding sequence is TGCGCCAGCAGCCAGGACAGGGGCCCGGGCCCTAGCACAGATACGCAGTATTTT. The chain is built from TRBV5-1 and TRBJ2-3; TRBD1 matches at 9 bases. Trimming took 4 bases from V and 0 from J; bases not matched to a gene: 12. The CDR3 length is 18 residues. Germline CDR1 is SGHRS and CDR2 is YFSETQ.

This clonotype has a single count. The DNA of the CDR3 is TGTGCCACCAGCAGAGATGCATACCGCGTCTACGAGCAGTACTTC. This codes for CATSRDAYRVYEQYF. V gene TRBV15 combines with J gene TRBJ2-7, with D unresolved. The V and J ends lost 0 bases and 3 bases respectively, with 12 bases between them. The CDR3 is 15 residues long. Per germline, CDR1 LNHNV and CDR2 YYDKDF (reference sequence).

This clonotype came up many times. The chain employs TRBV29-1 and TRBJ2-7, with a possible D match to TRBD1 (5 bases). Germline values: CDR1 SQVTM, CDR2 ANQGSEA. This CDR3 region has 17 residues. V was shortened by 1 base and J by 0 bases, with 19 bases between the two germline ends. The CDR3, as DNA: TGCAGCGTTGAAGGTGCGCTGGACATTTGGGTCTCCTACGAGCAGTACTTC. Its protein is CSVEGALDIWVSYEQYF.

This clonotype came up a few times. This sequence joins TRBV27 and TRBJ1-1, with 8 bases lining up with TRBD1. Germline V CDR1 and CDR2: MNHEY, SMNVEV (reference sequence). The CDR3 runs to 12 residues. The ends lost 2 bases at V and 10 bases at J; junction bases unmatched: 3. CDR3 nucleotides: TGTGCCAGCAGTTTAGGACAGGGCCCAGCTTTCTTT. Its translation is CASSLGQGPAFF.

The J gene is TRBJ2-5, the V gene TRBV18; D gene ambiguous. Germline V CDR1 and CDR2: KGHSH, LQKENI. CDR3 length: 13 amino acids. The V and J ends lost 3 bases and 3 bases respectively, with 8 bases between them. CDR3 DNA: TGTGCCAGCTCACCTTTTGTGGAAGAGACCCAGTACTTC. Protein sequence: CASSPFVEETQYF.

This sequence joins TRBV7-6 and TRBJ2-3; 12 bases fit TRBD2. The CDR3 extends over 18 amino acids. J lost 8 bases, V lost 4 bases, and 16 bases had no gene match. The germline CDR1 and CDR2 sequences are SGHVS and FNYEAQ. In DNA, the CDR3 is TGTGCCAGCAGCTCAAACCCTAGCGGGAGGGCCTATGCAGTTACGCAGTATTTT. Translating gives CASSSNPSGRAYAVTQYF.

The table lists this clonotype with a few counts. The V and J genes are TRBV5-1 and TRBJ2-1; 9 bases map to TRBD2. The ends lost 0 bases at V and 10 bases at J; junction bases unmatched: 5. Germline loops: CDR1 SGHRS, CDR2 YFSETQ. The CDR3 is made up of 14 amino acids. The CDR3 here is CASSLGLAGIEQFF. Written as DNA, the CDR3 is TGCGCCAGCAGCTTGGGTCTAGCGGGGATCGAGCAGTTCTTC.

The genes are TRBV29-1 and TRBJ2-7; 14 bases align to TRBD2. The CDR3 runs to 16 residues. The J segment lost 6 bases and the V segment lost 4 bases, leaving 11 bases of the junction unmatched. Germline values: CDR1 SQVTM, CDR2 ANQGSEA. The CDR3 DNA reads TGCAGCGTTGGTCCTTCCGGGACTAGCGGGAGCGGCGAGCAGTACTTC. Encoded protein: CSVGPSGTSGSGEQYF.

This clonotype appeared many times. V is TRBV6-1 and J is TRBJ2-1; no firm D call. Germline CDR1 and CDR2: MNHNS and SASEGT. The germline V and J ends were trimmed by 6 bases and 6 bases, with 6 bases remaining between them. This CDR3 is 11 amino acids long. This CDR3 is CASSDLNEQFF. The CDR3 nucleotides read TGTGCCAGCAGCGACCTCAATGAGCAGTTCTTC.